The clone carrying this T cell receptor (beta chain) showed up many times. This record comes from a study of glioma-infiltrating T cells. Amplification of TCR alpha and beta CDR3 regions from RNA used iRepertoire nested multiplex PCR. One-step reverse transcription and amplification started from about 100-400 ng of tissue mRNA or PBMC total RNA. Via MiXCR, TCRdb re-called the multiplex PCR reads, giving one row per CDR3 protein. The sample shows roughly 190,000 distinct CDR3 sequences, more than 25% of them seen only once. This CDR3 has 15 residues. The germline V gene has CDR1 SGHTA and CDR2 FQGNSA. Germline trimming cut 1 base from V and 8 bases from J; bases unmatched to any gene: 7.

The sequence was collected from a human donor with low-grade glioma or glioblastoma, undergoing nonglioma brain surgery, or in good health (not recorded which). The chain couples TRBV7-2 to TRBJ2-1; 8 nucleotides align to TRBD2. The sequencing sample was made of glioma tissue, nonneoplastic brain tissue, or PBMCs (not recorded which). The CDR3: CASSLGAGVFDEQFF. The CDR3 bases are TGTGCCAGCAGCTTAGGAGCGGGAGTGTTCGATGAGCAGTTCTTC.